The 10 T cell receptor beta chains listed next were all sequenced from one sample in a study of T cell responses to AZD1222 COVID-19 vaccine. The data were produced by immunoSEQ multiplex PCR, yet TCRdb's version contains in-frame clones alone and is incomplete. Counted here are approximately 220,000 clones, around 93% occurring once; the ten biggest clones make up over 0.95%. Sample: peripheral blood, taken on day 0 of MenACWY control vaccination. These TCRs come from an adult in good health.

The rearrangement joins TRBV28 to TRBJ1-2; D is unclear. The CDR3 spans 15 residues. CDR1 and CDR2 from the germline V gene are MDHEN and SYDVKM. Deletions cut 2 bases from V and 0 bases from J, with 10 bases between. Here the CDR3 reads CASSLGGSSNYGYTF. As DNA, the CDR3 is TGTGCCAGCAGTTTAGGAGGCTCTTCTAACTATGGCTACACCTTC.

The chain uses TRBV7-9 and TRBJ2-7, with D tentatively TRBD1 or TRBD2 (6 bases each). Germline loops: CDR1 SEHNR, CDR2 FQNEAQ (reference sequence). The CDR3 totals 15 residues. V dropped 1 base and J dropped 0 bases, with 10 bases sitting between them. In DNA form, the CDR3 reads TGTGCCAGCAGCTTAGAAGGGGGGAGCTCCTACGAGCAGTACTTC. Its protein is CASSLEGGSSYEQYF.

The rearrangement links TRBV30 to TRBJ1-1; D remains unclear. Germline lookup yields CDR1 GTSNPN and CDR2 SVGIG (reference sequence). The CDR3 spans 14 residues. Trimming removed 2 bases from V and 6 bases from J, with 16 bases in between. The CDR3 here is CAWSRERVTAEAFF. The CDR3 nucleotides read TGTGCCTGGAGTAGGGAAAGGGTGACCGCTGAAGCTTTCTTT. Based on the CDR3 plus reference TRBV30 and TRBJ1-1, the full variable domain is SQTIHQWPATLVQPVGSPLSLECTVEGTSNPNLYWYRQAAGRGLQLLFYSVGIGQISSEVPQNLSASRPQDRQFILSSKKLLLSDSGFYLCAWSRERVTAEAFFGQGTRLTVV.

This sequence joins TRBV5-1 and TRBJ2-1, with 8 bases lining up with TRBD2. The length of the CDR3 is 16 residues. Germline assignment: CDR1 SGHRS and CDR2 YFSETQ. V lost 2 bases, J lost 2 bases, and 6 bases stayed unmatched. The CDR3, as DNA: TGCGCCAGCAGCTTTATCGGGGGGGCCACCTACAATGAGCAGTTCTTC. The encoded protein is CASSFIGGATYNEQFF. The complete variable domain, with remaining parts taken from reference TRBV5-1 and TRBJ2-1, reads KAGVTQTPRYLIKTRGQQVTLSCSPISGHRSVSWYQQTPGQGLQFLFEYFSETQRNKGNFPGRFSGRQFSNSRSEMNVSTLELGDSALYLCASSFIGGATYNEQFFGPGTRLTVL.

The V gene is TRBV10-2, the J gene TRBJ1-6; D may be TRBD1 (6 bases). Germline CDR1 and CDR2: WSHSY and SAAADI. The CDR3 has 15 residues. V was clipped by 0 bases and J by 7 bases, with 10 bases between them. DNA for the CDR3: TGCGCCAGCAGTGAGTCTAACAGGGTGAATTCACCCCTCCACTTT. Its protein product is CASSESNRVNSPLHF.

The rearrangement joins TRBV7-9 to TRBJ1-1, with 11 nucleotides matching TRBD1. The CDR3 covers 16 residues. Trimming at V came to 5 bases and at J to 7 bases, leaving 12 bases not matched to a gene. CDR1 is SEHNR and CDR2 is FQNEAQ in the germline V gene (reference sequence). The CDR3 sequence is CASSGRTGGEGLEAFF. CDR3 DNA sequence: TGTGCCAGCAGCGGCCGGACAGGGGGCGAGGGTCTTGAAGCTTTCTTT. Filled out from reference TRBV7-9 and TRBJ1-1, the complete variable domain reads DTGVSQNPRHKITKRGQNVTFRCDPISEHNRLYWYRQTLGQGPEFLTYFQNEAQLEKSRLLSDRFSAERPKGSFSTLEIQRTEQGDSAMYLCASSGRTGGEGLEAFFGQGTRLTVV.

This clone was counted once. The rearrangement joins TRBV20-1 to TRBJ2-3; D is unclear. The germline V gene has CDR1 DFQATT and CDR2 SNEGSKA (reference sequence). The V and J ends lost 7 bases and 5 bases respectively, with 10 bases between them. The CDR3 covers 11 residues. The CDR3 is CSVSVRDTQYF. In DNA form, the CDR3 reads TGCAGTGTCTCCGTCAGAGATACGCAGTATTTT.

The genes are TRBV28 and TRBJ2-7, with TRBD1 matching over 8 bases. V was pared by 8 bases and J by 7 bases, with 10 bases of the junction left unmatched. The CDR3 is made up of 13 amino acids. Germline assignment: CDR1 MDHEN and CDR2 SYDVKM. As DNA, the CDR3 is TGTGCCAGCCTTAACCAGGGGGCGTGGGAGCAGTACTTC. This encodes CASLNQGAWEQYF. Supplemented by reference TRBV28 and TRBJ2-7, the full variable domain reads DVKVTQSSRYLVKRTGEKVFLECVQDMDHENMFWYRQDPGLGLRLIYFSYDVKMKEKGDIPEGYSVSREKKERFSLILESASTNQTSMYLCASLNQGAWEQYFGPGTRLTVT.

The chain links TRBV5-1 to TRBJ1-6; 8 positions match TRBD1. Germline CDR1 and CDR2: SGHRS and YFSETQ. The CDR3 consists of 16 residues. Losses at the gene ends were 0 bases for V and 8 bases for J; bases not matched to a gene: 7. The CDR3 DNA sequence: TGCGCCAGCAGCTTGGTTCCAGGGGGCGCGTATTCACCCCTCCACTTT. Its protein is CASSLVPGGAYSPLHF.

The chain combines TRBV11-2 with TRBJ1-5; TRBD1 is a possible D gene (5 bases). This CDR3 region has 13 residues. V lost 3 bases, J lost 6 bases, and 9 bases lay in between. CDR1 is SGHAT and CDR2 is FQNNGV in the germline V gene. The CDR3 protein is CASSFQGGQPQHF. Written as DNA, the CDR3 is TGTGCCAGCAGCTTCCAGGGCGGTCAGCCCCAGCATTTT.